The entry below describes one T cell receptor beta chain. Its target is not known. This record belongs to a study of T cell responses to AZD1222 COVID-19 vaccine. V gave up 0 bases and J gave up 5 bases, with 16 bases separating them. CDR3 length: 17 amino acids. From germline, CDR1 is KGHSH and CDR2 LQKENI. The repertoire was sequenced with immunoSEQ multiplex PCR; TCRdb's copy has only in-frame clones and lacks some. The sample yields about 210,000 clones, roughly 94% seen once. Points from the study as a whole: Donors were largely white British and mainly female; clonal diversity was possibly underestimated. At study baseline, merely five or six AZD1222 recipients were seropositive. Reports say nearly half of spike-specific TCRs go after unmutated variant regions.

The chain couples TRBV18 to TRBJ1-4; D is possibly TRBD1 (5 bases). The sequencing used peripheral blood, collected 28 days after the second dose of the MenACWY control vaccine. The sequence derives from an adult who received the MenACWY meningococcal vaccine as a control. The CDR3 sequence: CASSPPRAERVNEKLFF. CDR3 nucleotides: TGTGCCAGCTCACCACCCAGGGCGGAACGAGTAAATGAAAAACTGTTTTTT. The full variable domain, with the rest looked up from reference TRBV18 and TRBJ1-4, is NAGVMQNPRHLVRRRGQEARLRCSPMKGHSHVYWYRQLPEEGLKFMVYLQKENIIDESGMPKERFSAEFPKEGPSILRIQQVVRGDSAAYFCASSPPRAERVNEKLFFGSGTQLSVL.